This T cell receptor beta chain was sequenced in a study of T cells after yellow fever vaccination. This clonotype was recorded a few times. Its antigen is not known. Germline CDR1 is DFQATT and CDR2 is SNEGSKA (reference sequence). CDR3 size: 15 residues. Deletions cut 3 bases from V and 5 bases from J, with 17 bases between. Study observations and caveats: Post-booster repertoires again held most primary-vaccination clones (about 95% CD4, 80% to 90% CD8). Weaker, the secondary response had a peak occurring faster, on day 5 versus 15.

TCRdb passed the 5' RACE reads through MiXCR, listing each CDR3 protein once. This sample yields fewer than 500,000 distinct CDR3 sequences, of which 15% to 20% are seen a single time; 15% to 20% belongs to the top ten. Sequences were derived from PBMCs, sampled before the yellow fever booster vaccination. The gene calls are TRBV20-1 and TRBJ2-1; TRBD2 might be the D (6 bases). This receptor was identified in a man aged 18 to 29 who received the YFV17D yellow fever vaccine. CDR3 amino acids: CSASQGLTFHNEQFF. The CDR3 DNA sequence: TGCAGTGCTAGCCAAGGACTAACATTCCACAATGAGCAGTTCTTC.